The 31 T cell receptor beta chains below all came from one sample that was sequenced in a study of cytomegalovirus exposure and HLA in healthy donors. Both 60 Vbeta primers and 13 Jbeta primers went into the PCR. Profiling relied on immunoSEQ multiplex PCR, and the TCRdb table lists in-frame clones only, not all of them. The table lists some 96,000 clones, around 80% of them singletons. The sample was PBMCs. These receptors were taken from an older woman in good health and CMV-seronegative.

The V gene is TRBV6-5, the J gene TRBJ2-5, with D maybe TRBD1 (6 bases). Trimming removed 2 bases at V and 5 bases at J, with 12 bases between. From germline, CDR1 is MNHEY and CDR2 SVGAGI. CDR3 length equals 14 residues. The CDR3 sequence is CASSYRTDLETQYF. CDR3 sequence (DNA): TGTGCCAGCAGTTACAGGACAGATCTGGAGACCCAGTACTTC.

The gene calls are TRBV19 and TRBJ2-1; 10 bases line up with TRBD2. Losses at the gene ends were 7 bases for V and 9 bases for J; bases not matched to a gene: 12. CDR1 is LNHDA, CDR2 SQIVND, per germline (reference sequence). The CDR3 spans 15 residues. The CDR3 is CASTRLAGVDGEQFF. The CDR3 DNA follows: TGTGCCAGTACCCGGCTAGCGGGAGTAGACGGTGAGCAGTTCTTC. The full variable domain, with the rest looked up from reference TRBV19 and TRBJ2-1, is DGGITQSPKYLFRKEGQNVTLSCEQNLNHDAMYWYRQDPGQGLRLIYYSQIVNDFQKGDIAEGYSVSREKKESFPLTVTSAQKNPTAFYLCASTRLAGVDGEQFFGPGTRLTVL.

The chain couples TRBV5-1 to TRBJ1-1; the match to TRBD1 covers 7 bases. The ends lost 3 bases at V and 5 bases at J; junction bases unmatched: 7. Germline assignment: CDR1 SGHRS and CDR2 YFSETQ. The CDR3 loop spans 14 amino acids. CDR3 nucleotides: TGCGCCAGCAGCTCCCAGGGGGACCGAACTGAAGCTTTCTTT. This gives the protein CASSSQGDRTEAFF.

V is TRBV11-2 and J is TRBJ2-5; D may be TRBD2 (5 bases). This CDR3 spans 13 amino acids. Germline V gene lookup returns CDR1 SGHAT and CDR2 FQNNGV. The ends were cut back, 5 bases at V and 5 bases at J, with 12 bases in the middle. CDR3 in DNA: TGTGCCAGCAGCCTTACTAGTTTTGAGACCCAGTACTTC. Protein product: CASSLTSFETQYF.

The chain is built from TRBV7-2 and TRBJ2-7, with 9 bases matching TRBD2. Germline V gene lookup returns CDR1 SGHTA and CDR2 FQGNSA. The CDR3 has 15 residues. Trimming took 3 bases from V and 5 from J; bases not matched to a gene: 8. CDR3 nucleotides: TGTGCCAGCAGCTTCTCGAGCGGGAGGTCCCACGAGCAGTACTTC. It codes for CASSFSSGRSHEQYF.

CDR3 nucleotides: TGTGCCAGCAGCCGAACCGACCGGGACAGTTTCTCCGAGCAGTACTTC. Translating gives CASSRTDRDSFSEQYF. The chain couples TRBV7-6 to TRBJ2-7, with 7 nucleotides matching TRBD1. Germline trimming cut 5 bases from V and 6 bases from J; bases unmatched to any gene: 16. This CDR3 contains 16 residues. Per germline, CDR1 SGHVS and CDR2 FNYEAQ. The whole variable domain, remainder taken from reference TRBV7-6 and TRBJ2-7, is GAGVSQSPRYKVTKRGQDVALRCDPISGHVSLYWYRQALGQGPEFLTYFNYEAQQDKSGLPNDRFSAERPEGSISTLTIQRTEQRDSAMYRCASSRTDRDSFSEQYFGPGTRLTVT.

The CDR3: CASSVDGTGRETQYF. As DNA, the CDR3 is TGTGCCAGCAGTGTGGATGGAACGGGGAGAGAGACCCAGTACTTC. The chain employs TRBV6-4 and TRBJ2-5; TRBD2 is a possible D gene (5 bases). Germline lookup yields CDR1 MRHNA and CDR2 SNTAGT. V was shortened by 4 bases and J by 4 bases, with 16 bases between the two germline ends. This CDR3 contains 15 residues.

This chain joins TRBV30 and TRBJ2-7; no clear D. CDR3 length equals 13 residues. V was pared by 3 bases and J by 1 base, with 10 bases between. The germline V gene encodes CDR1 GTSNPN and CDR2 SVGIG (reference sequence). In DNA, the CDR3 is TGTGCCTGGAGGTCCTTAGCATCCTACGAGCAGTACTTC. Translating gives CAWRSLASYEQYF. Drawing the rest from reference TRBV30 and TRBJ2-7, the complete variable domain is SQTIHQWPATLVQPVGSPLSLECTVEGTSNPNLYWYRQAAGRGLQLLFYSVGIGQISSEVPQNLSASRPQDRQFILSSKKLLLSDSGFYLCAWRSLASYEQYFGPGTRLTVT.

As DNA, the CDR3 is TGTGCCAGCTCACTGGGACACTCGAACACTGAAGCTTTCTTT. The encoded protein is CASSLGHSNTEAFF. The genes are TRBV18 and TRBJ1-1; tentatively, D is TRBD1 (6 bases). Germline CDR1 KGHSH, CDR2 LQKENI. The CDR3 loop spans 14 amino acids. Trimming pared 4 bases from V and 1 base from J, leaving 10 bases between.

This sequence joins TRBV7-2 and TRBJ1-4; D is perhaps TRBD1 (5 bases). The CDR3 runs to 14 residues. CDR1 is SGHTA and CDR2 is FQGNSA in the germline V gene. V dropped 3 bases and J dropped 5 bases, with 10 bases sitting between them. The CDR3 region is CASSLGLNNEKLFF. For the CDR3, the DNA is TGTGCCAGCAGCTTGGGGCTGAACAATGAAAAACTGTTTTTT.

This chain connects TRBV5-1 to TRBJ2-5; the match to TRBD2 covers 11 bases. Germline trimming cut 4 bases from V and 5 bases from J; bases unmatched to any gene: 10. This CDR3 region has 16 residues. Per germline, CDR1 SGHRS and CDR2 YFSETQ. This CDR3 is CASSRGLAAWGETQYF. CDR3 in DNA: TGCGCCAGCAGCAGGGGACTAGCGGCGTGGGGGGAGACCCAGTACTTC.

This clone was observed a handful of times. The chain employs TRBV7-9 and TRBJ2-7; maybe TRBD2 (6 bases). The V end lost 1 base, the J end lost 0 bases, and 16 bases lay between the germline ends. This CDR3 is built from 17 residues. CDR1 and CDR2 (germline): SEHNR, FQNEAQ (reference sequence). Here the CDR3 DNA reads TGTGCCAGCAGCTTAGGTTGGGGACTCAAGAGCTCCTACGAGCAGTACTTC. This translates into CASSLGWGLKSSYEQYF.

The chain combines TRBV6-6 with TRBJ1-3; 10 nucleotides agree with TRBD1. The junction had 7 bases not matched to a gene; V was cut back by 6 bases and J by 8 bases. This CDR3 spans 14 amino acids. Germline CDR1 reads MNHNY; CDR2 reads SVGAGI (reference sequence). Here the CDR3 DNA reads TGTGCCAGCAGGCTTGGGACAGGGGTATACACCATATATTTT. It codes for CASRLGTGVYTIYF.

V and J are TRBV9 and TRBJ2-1; 7 bases align to TRBD1. The V gene's germline CDR1 is SGDLS and CDR2 YYNGEE. The trim removed 3 bases at V and 3 bases at J, leaving 12 bases unmatched. The CDR3 spans 17 residues. The CDR3, as DNA: TGTGCCAGCAGCGCACCCGTTCGGGACAGCAGCTACAATGAGCAGTTCTTC. It translates to CASSAPVRDSSYNEQFF.

This clone has just a few counts. The rearrangement joins TRBV7-9 to TRBJ2-1; 7 bases are a match to TRBD1. This CDR3 contains 16 residues. From germline, CDR1 is SEHNR and CDR2 FQNEAQ (reference sequence). V shed 5 bases and J 1 base; nucleotides not matched to a gene: 8. CDR3 in amino acids: CASSPRQGVSYNEQFF. DNA for the CDR3: TGTGCCAGCAGCCCCCGGCAGGGGGTATCCTACAATGAGCAGTTCTTC.

This clone was counted a few times. This chain joins TRBV15 and TRBJ1-4; 9 nucleotides agree with TRBD1. This CDR3 comprises 14 residues. Germline-derived CDR1 and CDR2 are LNHNV and YYDKDF (reference sequence). The V segment lost 5 bases and the J segment 11 bases; nucleotides outside the gene matches: 9. In DNA form, the CDR3 reads TGTGCCACCAGCCGGGACAGGGCAATCTCCAAACTGTTTTTT. Translated: CATSRDRAISKLFF. The full variable domain, its missing parts supplied by reference TRBV15 and TRBJ1-4, is DAMVIQNPRYQVTQFGKPVTLSCSQTLNHNVMYWYQQKSSQAPKLLFHYYDKDFNNEADTPDNFQSRRPNTSFCFLDIRSPGLGDTAMYLCATSRDRAISKLFFGSGTQLSVL.

This chain connects TRBV11-2 to TRBJ2-7; tentative D call: TRBD2 (5 bases). Looked up from germline, CDR1 is SGHAT and CDR2 is FQNNGV. CDR3 size: 13 residues. V was pared by 1 base and J by 7 bases, with 11 bases between. CDR3: CASSLVLAQEQYF. In DNA form, the CDR3 reads TGTGCCAGCAGCTTAGTCCTAGCCCAGGAGCAGTACTTC.

With regard to this clone: Lacking the conserved final phenylalanine or tryptophan, this CDR3 likely reflects a read error. The chain carries TRBV6-6 and TRBJ1-1, with a tentative D call TRBD1 (6 bases). Gene TRBJ2-2 matches the end of the DNA better, so the J call may be wrong. The length of the CDR3 is 12 residues. Germline V gene data show CDR1 as MNHNY and CDR2 as SVGAGI (reference sequence). The CDR3 region is CASTPLGRGLFM. The CDR3, as DNA: TGTGCCAGCACCCCATTGGGCAGGGGGCTGTTTATG.

This sequence joins TRBV10-3 and TRBJ1-2, with D possibly TRBD1 on 5 matching bases. V was trimmed by 7 bases and J by 5 bases, leaving 23 bases between them. The germline CDR1 and CDR2 sequences are ENHRY and SYGVKD. CDR3 length equals 16 residues. The CDR3 sequence: CAIKLHPDQGLYGYTF. CDR3 bases: TGTGCCATCAAGCTCCACCCCGATCAGGGACTGTATGGCTACACCTTC.

The chain joins TRBV9 to TRBJ2-3; a possible D gene is TRBD2 (6 bases). Looked up from germline, CDR1 is SGDLS and CDR2 is YYNGEE. V lost 0 bases to trimming and J lost 0 bases, with 8 bases between them. The CDR3 runs 15 residues. CDR3 nucleotides: TGTGCCAGCAGCGTAGTGGGGGGAAGCACAGATACGCAGTATTTT. Encoded protein: CASSVVGGSTDTQYF.

The rearrangement uses TRBV18 and TRBJ2-3, with 7 positions matching TRBD2. V lost 3 bases and J lost 0; bases outside the gene matches: 3. Per the germline V gene, CDR1 is KGHSH and CDR2 is LQKENI. The CDR3 consists of 15 residues. The CDR3 loop reads CASSPRGTSTDTQYF. CDR3 bases: TGTGCCAGCTCACCGCGGGGGACTAGCACAGATACGCAGTATTTT. Variable domain in full (rest from reference TRBV18 and TRBJ2-3): NAGVMQNPRHLVRRRGQEARLRCSPMKGHSHVYWYRQLPEEGLKFMVYLQKENIIDESGMPKERFSAEFPKEGPSILRIQQVVRGDSAAYFCASSPRGTSTDTQYFGPGTRLTVL.

The V call is TRBV27, the J call TRBJ2-5, with D perhaps TRBD1 (6 bases). The length of the CDR3 is 15 residues. V was shortened by 4 bases and J by 5 bases, with 17 bases between the two germline ends. CDR1 is MNHEY and CDR2 is SMNVEV in the germline V gene (reference sequence). CDR3 in amino acids: CASSYIVGGRETQYF. In DNA form, the CDR3 reads TGTGCCAGCAGTTATATCGTAGGGGGAAGGGAGACCCAGTACTTC.

J is TRBJ2-7 and V is TRBV15; the match to TRBD1 covers 7 bases. J was trimmed by 3 bases and V by 3 bases; bases with no gene match: 2. The CDR3 spans 13 residues. Germline V lookup: CDR1 LNHNV, CDR2 YYDKDF (reference sequence). The CDR3 region is CATSRGQNYEQYF. The CDR3 nucleotides are TGTGCCACCAGCAGGGGACAGAACTACGAGCAGTACTTC.

Concerning this clone: The same CDR3 also results from other DNA sequences found in this sample. The chain uses TRBV11-2 and TRBJ2-7, with 8 bases fitting TRBD1. This CDR3 is built from 14 residues. Germline lookup yields CDR1 SGHAT and CDR2 FQNNGV. V lost 5 bases to trimming and J lost 1 base; unmatched junction nucleotides: 4. The CDR3 DNA sequence: TGTGCCAGCAGCCCAGGGACAGGTTCCTACGAGCAGTACTTC. This gives the protein CASSPGTGSYEQYF.

The rearrangement joins TRBV6-5 to TRBJ2-7; D remains unclear. V lost 4 bases, J lost 3 bases, and 16 bases lay in between. Germline V gene sequence: CDR1 MNHEY, CDR2 SVGAGI. The CDR3 runs to 15 residues. The CDR3 DNA is TGTGCCAGCAGTTCGCACACGTTCCCCATCTACGAGCAGTACTTC. Its translation is CASSSHTFPIYEQYF.

This clone has only a few counts. J is TRBJ1-2 and V is TRBV5-8; the D is unclear. Per the germline V gene, CDR1 is SGHTS and CDR2 is YDEGEE. Trimming shortened V by 0 bases and J by 5 bases, and 17 bases separated the two germline ends. This CDR3 has 16 amino acids. The CDR3 coding sequence is TGTGCCAGCAGCTTGGTGTCTGCTATTCGAGGGTATGGCTACACCTTC. Residues: CASSLVSAIRGYGYTF.

The genes are TRBV28 and TRBJ2-6, with TRBD1 identical over 7 bases. CDR1 and CDR2 (germline): MDHEN, SYDVKM. This CDR3 has 16 amino acids. The J segment lost 2 bases and the V segment lost 7 bases, leaving 8 bases of the junction unmatched. In DNA form, the CDR3 reads TGTGCCAGCATTACAGGGGACGTAGCTGGGGCCAACGTCCTGACTTTC. Its translation is CASITGDVAGANVLTF.

The rearrangement uses TRBV2 and TRBJ2-7, with TRBD2 matching 12 bases. J was trimmed by 4 bases and V by 7 bases; bases with no gene match: 2. Germline V gene data show CDR1 as SNHLY and CDR2 as FYNNEI. This CDR3 comprises 13 residues. CDR3 nucleotides: TGTGCCAGCACCCTAGCGGGAGGGTACGAGCAGTACTTC. Amino acids: CASTLAGGYEQYF.

This sequence joins TRBV6-6 and TRBJ1-2, with 9 bases that match TRBD1. From germline, CDR1 is MNHNY and CDR2 SVGAGI (reference sequence). The CDR3 covers 15 residues. Trimming took 6 bases from V and 9 from J; bases not matched to a gene: 14. CDR3 nucleotide sequence: TGTGCCAGCAGGTTCGAGGACAGGGGAAAGACCAGCTACACCTTC. Protein product: CASRFEDRGKTSYTF.

This clone was recorded a few times. The rearrangement joins TRBV6-6 to TRBJ1-5, with 8 bases aligning to TRBD1. V gave up 6 bases and J gave up 3 bases; unmatched junction bases: 7. This CDR3 spans 15 amino acids. Germline assignment: CDR1 MNHNY and CDR2 SVGAGI (reference sequence). This CDR3 reads CASSLQGENNQPQHF. DNA for the CDR3: TGTGCCAGCAGCCTACAGGGGGAGAACAATCAGCCCCAGCATTTT.

The genes are TRBV7-2 and TRBJ1-2; a possible D gene is TRBD1 (6 bases). Germline CDR1 reads SGHTA; CDR2 reads FQGNSA. Trimming removed 0 bases from V and 4 bases from J, with 12 bases in between. This CDR3 contains 15 residues. The CDR3 sequence is CASSLASGTTYGYTF. In DNA form, the CDR3 reads TGTGCCAGCAGCTTAGCTTCCGGGACAACCTATGGCTACACCTTC.